These 32 T cell receptor beta chains were sequenced from one sample in a study of molecular identifiers for immune sequencing clone quantification. TCRdb independently ran MiXCR on the PCR reads; one entry per CDR3 protein. Among some 580,000 distinct CDR3 sequences listed, approximately 24% were seen once. Sequences were obtained from naive CD8+ T cells from blood, with Jurkat cell RNA spiked in. As to subset: FACS-sorted CD8+CD4-CCR7+CD45RA+ naive T cells. The source is a human donor in good health. Some libraries in this study had Jurkat cell RNA spiked in.

A word on this clonotype: A much bigger clone sits one base away, suggesting this may be a read error. J is TRBJ1-1 and V is TRBV7-2; TRBD1 might be the D (5 bases). The CDR3 is 14 amino acids. Per the germline V gene, CDR1 is SGHTA and CDR2 is FQGNSA. CDR3 sequence: CASSPGYADTKAFF. The CDR3 region has the DNA TGTGCCAGCAGCCCGGGATACGCGGACACTAAAGCTTTCTTT. Full variable domain (missing parts from reference TRBV7-2 and TRBJ1-1): GAGVSQSPSNKVTEKGKDVELRCDPISGHTALYWYRQSLGQGLEFLIYFQGNSAPDKSGLPSDRFSAERTGGSVSTLTIQRTQQEDSAVYLCASSPGYADTKAFFGQGTRLTVV.

As for this clonotype: A much more abundant neighbour one base away suggests this may be a read error. This chain's CDR3 is CASSPTGGGQLQHF. The DNA for the CDR3 is TGTGCCAGCAGCCCGACTGGTGGCGGGCAGCTCCAGCATTTT. The chain recombines TRBV7-9 with TRBJ1-5; D unresolved. CDR1 SEHNR and CDR2 FQNEAQ come from the germline V gene (reference sequence). This CDR3 is built from 14 residues.

The sample holds a few counts of this clonotype. The genes are TRBV24-1 and TRBJ2-5, with 9 bases fitting TRBD1. The CDR3 is made up of 16 amino acids. Trimming at V came to 4 bases and at J to 5 bases, leaving 10 bases not matched to a gene. CDR1 and CDR2 from the germline V gene are KGHDR and SFDVKD. CDR3 in DNA: TGTGCCACCAGTGAAGGACAGGGGCTTACGGGGGAGACCCAGTACTTC. Translated: CATSEGQGLTGETQYF.

This clonotype has a count of ten or more. This chain links TRBV19 with TRBJ2-2; TRBD1 is a possible D gene (6 bases). There are 12 residues in the CDR3. Germline CDR1 LNHDA, CDR2 SQIVND (reference sequence). The CDR3 nucleotides are TGTGCGCTACGACAGGACGGCGGGGAGCTGTTTTTT. It yields the protein CALRQDGGELFF.

In its sample, this clonotype was seen a few times. V gene TRBV29-1 combines with J gene TRBJ1-2; D call uncertain. Germline CDR1 SQVTM, CDR2 ANQGSEA. The CDR3 consists of 14 residues. Between the trimmed V and J ends, which lost 1 base and 8 bases, there was a span of 17 bases. DNA of the CDR3: TGCAGCGTTGAAGCGTCAACTGCGCCTGAAGGCTACACCTTC. It encodes CSVEASTAPEGYTF. Looking up the rest from reference TRBV29-1 and TRBJ1-2 gives the full variable domain: SAVISQKPSRDICQRGTSLTIQCQVDSQVTMMFWYRQQPGQSLTLIATANQGSEATYESGFVIDKFPISRPNLTFSTLTVSNMSPEDSSIYLCSVEASTAPEGYTFGSGTRLTVV.

This clonotype was recorded at least ten times. The rearrangement uses TRBV2 and TRBJ1-1; perhaps TRBD1 as D (6 bases). V lost 3 bases and J lost 7, with 12 bases in between. Looked up from germline, CDR1 is SNHLY and CDR2 is FYNNEI. The CDR3 totals 13 residues. In nucleotides, the CDR3 is TGTGCCAGCAGTGACGGGACAACAATTGAAGCTTTCTTT. It specifies CASSDGTTIEAFF.

About this clonotype: At one end, the junction sequence differs from germline, possibly due to a read error. The chain employs TRBV6-2 or TRBV6-3 and TRBJ2-1; TRBD2 matches at 10 bases. Germline V gene data show CDR1 as MNHEY and CDR2 as SVGEGT. This CDR3 region has 15 residues. CDR3 in DNA: TGTGCCAGCAGTTACTTAGCGGGGGGACCTAATGCGCAGTTCTTC. Protein: CASSYLAGGPNAQFF.

A note on this clonotype: One junction end does not reproduce the germline sequence, and a read error may be involved. This chain links TRBV6-5 with TRBJ2-2, with a weak D call TRBD2 (7 bases). Germline CDR1 reads MNHEY; CDR2 reads SVGAGI. The CDR3 sequence is 18 residues long. In nucleotides, the CDR3 is TGTGCCAGCAGTTGGACTGGCGGGGGACACAAGAACACCGAGGAGCTGTTTTTT. Protein product: CASSWTGGGHKNTEELFF.

The chain couples TRBV9 to TRBJ2-5; D gene ambiguous. The CDR3 contains 14 residues. V lost 1 base to trimming and J lost 1 base, with 8 bases between them. Germline loops: CDR1 SGDLS, CDR2 YYNGEE. CDR3 region: CASSVSGFQETQYF. The CDR3 nucleotides read TGTGCCAGCAGCGTAAGTGGCTTCCAAGAGACCCAGTACTTC.

Details on this clonotype: A much larger clone differs from this one at a single base, so this may be a read error. The chain is built from TRBV19 and TRBJ2-6; D might be TRBD1 (5 bases). CDR3 length: 19 amino acids. Germline CDR1 is LNHDA and CDR2 is SQIVND (reference sequence). CDR3 nucleotide sequence: TGTGCCAGTAGTATTCCTCCCGGCGGACAATTCTCTGGGGCCAACGTCCTGCCTTTC. This sequence encodes CASSIPPGGQFSGANVLPF.

This chain joins TRBV3-1 and TRBJ2-7, with 8 nucleotides matching TRBD2. The CDR3 totals 17 residues. With 4 bases clipped from V and 2 bases from J, the junction kept 13 bases outside the gene matches. CDR1 and CDR2 from the germline V gene are LGHDT and YNNKEL (reference sequence). The CDR3 sequence: CASSPPPPSGFTYEQYF. The CDR3 DNA sequence: TGTGCCAGCAGCCCACCCCCACCTAGCGGGTTCACCTACGAGCAGTACTTC.

In regard to this clonotype: A much larger clone differs from this one at a single base, so this may be a read error. This sequence joins TRBV9 and TRBJ2-3; D call uncertain. Germline V gives CDR1 SGDLS, CDR2 YYNGEE. Between the trimmed V and J ends, which lost 3 bases and 3 bases, there was a span of 8 bases. CDR3 length: 13 amino acids. The CDR3 loop reads CASSAGRTDTQYF. As DNA, the CDR3 is TGTGCCAGCAGCGCTGGACGGACAGATACGCAGTATTTT.

This rearrangement joins TRBV25-1 to TRBJ2-7; D is possibly TRBD1 (8 bases). The CDR3 covers 12 residues. Deletions cut 9 bases from V and 6 bases from J, with 15 bases between. Looked up from germline, CDR1 is MGHDK and CDR2 is SYGVNS. The CDR3 bases are TGTGCCAGTAACAGGGGGGGCGGCGAGCAGTACTTC. Translating it yields CASNRGGGEQYF.

This clonotype occurred many times. The gene calls are TRBV18 and TRBJ2-3, with 7 nucleotides matching TRBD2. CDR1 is KGHSH, CDR2 LQKENI, per germline. This CDR3 region has 17 residues. J gave up 1 base and V 2 bases, and 9 bases lay outside the gene matches. The CDR3 sequence is CASSPTLLATGTDTQYF. For the CDR3, the DNA is TGTGCCAGCTCACCAACCCTACTAGCGACGGGCACAGATACGCAGTATTTT. Looking up the rest from reference TRBV18 and TRBJ2-3 gives the full variable domain: NAGVMQNPRHLVRRRGQEARLRCSPMKGHSHVYWYRQLPEEGLKFMVYLQKENIIDESGMPKERFSAEFPKEGPSILRIQQVVRGDSAAYFCASSPTLLATGTDTQYFGPGTRLTVL.

This clonotype was detected only a few times. The gene calls are TRBV9 and TRBJ2-5; either TRBD1 or TRBD2 may supply D (5 bases each). Per germline, CDR1 SGDLS and CDR2 YYNGEE. V lost 4 bases and J lost 2, with 12 bases in between. This CDR3 has 14 residues. This chain's CDR3 is CASSQWGRQETQYF. The CDR3 bases are TGTGCCAGCAGCCAATGGGGGAGACAAGAGACCCAGTACTTC.

Worth noting for this clonotype: This may be a read error: a much more frequent sequence differs by one nucleotide. The V gene is TRBV4-3, the J gene TRBJ2-7; D is perhaps TRBD1 (6 bases). V was trimmed by 6 bases and J by 2 bases, leaving 17 bases between them. The germline V gene encodes CDR1 LGHNA and CDR2 YSLEER. The CDR3 sequence is 15 residues long. The CDR3 coding sequence is TGCGCCAGCAGTCCGTCCCGGGGACAAGCCTACGAGCAGTACTTC. The encoded protein is CASSPSRGQAYEQYF.

This clonotype has at least ten counts. The rearrangement joins TRBV29-1 to TRBJ2-7; TRBD2 matches at 7 bases. The length of the CDR3 is 12 residues. V shed 8 bases, J shed 3 bases, and the junction held 7 bases outside the gene matches. Per germline, CDR1 SQVTM and CDR2 ANQGSEA. CDR3 in DNA: TGCAGCTGCCGGGCTAGCGGCTACGAGCAGTACTTC. Its protein product is CSCRASGYEQYF.

The chain combines TRBV10-3 with TRBJ2-7; 9 positions match TRBD1. The CDR3 is 15 amino acids. Trimming at V came to 3 bases and at J to 3 bases, leaving 6 bases not matched to a gene. Germline V gene sequence: CDR1 ENHRY, CDR2 SYGVKD. The CDR3 here is CAISDTGGEDYEQYF. DNA of the CDR3: TGTGCCATCAGTGATACAGGGGGCGAAGACTACGAGCAGTACTTC.

This clonotype was counted only a few times. The genes are TRBV15 and TRBJ2-7; TRBD1 matches at 9 bases. Germline assignment: CDR1 LNHNV and CDR2 YYDKDF (reference sequence). The V and J ends lost 8 bases and 3 bases, in that order; junction bases with no gene match: 8. The CDR3 is 14 residues long. For the CDR3, the DNA is TGTGCCACCGGCACCCGACAGGGGGGCTACGAGCAGTACTTC. Its translation: CATGTRQGGYEQYF.

This clonotype was seen a few times. The V gene is TRBV9, the J gene TRBJ1-1; 7 nucleotides align to TRBD1. With 4 bases clipped from V and 6 bases from J, the junction kept 6 bases outside the gene matches. The germline gives CDR1 SGDLS, CDR2 YYNGEE. The CDR3 length is 13 residues. As DNA, the CDR3 is TGTGCCAGCAGCTTTCGTACAGGGGCTGAAGCTTTCTTT. As protein: CASSFRTGAEAFF.

As concerns this clonotype: Being one base from a much bigger clone, this may be a read error. V is TRBV19 and J is TRBJ1-5; unclear D gene. The CDR3 totals 15 residues. CDR1 and CDR2 (germline): LNHDA, SQIVND (reference sequence). CDR3 sequence reads: CVSSISEYSNQPQHF. The CDR3, as DNA: TGTGTCAGTAGTATCTCGGAATATAGCAATCAGCCCCAGCATTTT.

This clonotype has more than one count but fewer than ten. V is TRBV7-9 and J is TRBJ2-2; D possibly corresponds to TRBD2 (5 bases). Trimming shortened V by 2 bases and J by 7 bases, and 11 bases separated the two germline ends. The CDR3 totals 14 residues. Germline CDR1 is SEHNR and CDR2 is FQNEAQ (reference sequence). CDR3: CASSLMRVGGELFF. CDR3 nucleotides: TGTGCCAGCAGCTTAATGCGGGTCGGCGGGGAGCTGTTTTTT.

As to this clonotype: One end of the junction is discordant with germline, which a read error may explain. The chain has TRBV7-6 and TRBJ2-1; TRBD2 aligns across 9 bases. The CDR3 is made up of 18 amino acids. Germline assignment: CDR1 SGHVS and CDR2 FNYEAQ. The CDR3 DNA reads TGTGCCAGCAGCTTAGATGGGGTCCCGGGACTAGCAAAAAATGAACAGTTCTTC. Protein sequence: CASSLDGVPGLAKNEQFF.

In its sample, this clonotype was seen many times. The chain carries TRBV7-2 and TRBJ2-1, with D possibly matching TRBD2 (6 bases). This CDR3 is built from 16 residues. V was pared by 6 bases and J by 0 bases, with 15 bases between. Germline values: CDR1 SGHTA, CDR2 FQGNSA. CDR3 bases: TGTGCCAGCAGTCCAACTAGCTTCCGCTCCTACAATGAGCAGTTCTTC. Amino acid sequence: CASSPTSFRSYNEQFF.

This clonotype was seen only a few times. The chain employs TRBV9 and TRBJ1-2, with D unclear. This CDR3 spans 14 amino acids. Trimming took 2 bases from V and 1 from J, leaving 9 bases between them. Per germline, CDR1 SGDLS and CDR2 YYNGEE. The CDR3 bases are TGTGCCAGCAGCGTGGAGGAGGGTAACTATGGCTACACCTTC. It translates to CASSVEEGNYGYTF. Full variable domain (remainder filled in from reference TRBV9 and TRBJ1-2): DSGVTQTPKHLITATGQRVTLRCSPRSGDLSVYWYQQSLDQGLQFLIQYYNGEERAKGNILERFSAQQFPDLHSELNLSSLELGDSALYFCASSVEEGNYGYTFGSGTRLTVV.

The chain has TRBV9 and TRBJ1-1; no clear D gene. The CDR3 runs to 14 residues. V shed 4 bases and J shed 4 bases, with 14 bases lying between them. Germline CDR1 and CDR2: SGDLS and YYNGEE. Here the CDR3 DNA reads TGTGCCAGCAGCCCCCTCCCCCCGGCCACTGAAGCTTTCTTT. Translation: CASSPLPPATEAFF.

This clonotype was detected many times. This chain joins TRBV5-6 and TRBJ1-5, with D tentatively TRBD1 (6 bases). V lost 0 bases and J 7 bases, leaving 14 bases between the germline ends. The CDR3 loop spans 15 amino acids. Germline V gene sequence: CDR1 SGHDT, CDR2 YYEEEE. The CDR3: CASSLGRGRRQPQHF. For the CDR3, the DNA is TGTGCCAGCAGCTTGGGCAGGGGTCGCCGACAGCCCCAGCATTTT.

There are a few counts of this clonotype. This chain links TRBV27 with TRBJ2-2, with a possible D match to TRBD1 (6 bases). From germline, CDR1 is MNHEY and CDR2 SMNVEV (reference sequence). V lost 4 bases and J lost 5, with 20 bases in between. The CDR3 covers 17 residues. The CDR3 DNA is TGTGCCAGCAGTTCCTCTCCGGAACAGGGTAGGACCGGGGAGCTGTTTTTT. Protein sequence: CASSSSPEQGRTGELFF.

The V gene is TRBV5-1, the J gene TRBJ2-5, with TRBD1 as a possible D gene (6 bases). Between the trimmed V and J ends, which lost 4 bases and 5 bases, there was a span of 18 bases. There are 15 residues in the CDR3. Germline V lookup: CDR1 SGHRS, CDR2 YFSETQ. CDR3 nucleotide sequence: TGCGCCAGCAGCACTTGGACAGATGGCTGGGAGACCCAGTACTTC. As protein: CASSTWTDGWETQYF.

The chain couples TRBV7-9 to TRBJ1-6; no reliable D call. The CDR3 consists of 16 residues. The ends were cut back, 6 bases at V and 9 bases at J, with 21 bases in the middle. CDR1 and CDR2 from the germline V gene are SEHNR and FQNEAQ (reference sequence). The CDR3 DNA reads TGTGCCAGCAGTATAGGGTGGGGAAAACTCGGTTCACCCCTCCACTTT. Protein product: CASSIGWGKLGSPLHF.

This clonotype was seen a handful of times. V and J are TRBV27 and TRBJ1-1, with D possibly TRBD1 on 6 matching bases. The V end was cut by 3 bases, the J end by 0 bases, with 11 bases between. The CDR3 extends over 15 amino acids. CDR1 MNHEY and CDR2 SMNVEV come from the germline V gene (reference sequence). In DNA, the CDR3 is TGTGCCAGCAGTTTTGGGGGGGGCGTGAACACTGAAGCTTTCTTT. It codes for CASSFGGGVNTEAFF.

Of note for this clonotype: A much larger clone differs from this one at a single base, so this may be a read error. CDR3 protein: CSSSQDRESPLHF. As DNA, the CDR3 is TGCTCCAGCAGCCAGGACAGGGAATCACCCCTCCACTTT. V and J are TRBV4-1 and TRBJ1-6; the match to TRBD1 covers 8 bases. CDR3 length equals 13 residues. CDR1 and CDR2 from the germline V gene are MGHRA and YSYEKL.